This is a list of T cell receptor beta chains from one sample in a study of T cells in Graves' hyperthyroidism and ophthalmopathy. TCRdb passed the multiplex PCR reads through MiXCR, listing each CDR3 protein once. The sample lists fewer than 650,000 distinct CDR3 sequences, roughly 15% occurring once. Sequencing was performed on blood. Receptors originate from a woman aged 40 to 49 with Graves' ophthalmopathy. Both conserved end residues are part of each CDR3. D genes are given only for firm matches. Clone sizes are given selectively: once, few, many, or a class where the clone is expanded.

TRBV20-1	many	TRBJ2-7	TRBD2	CSARDGVISGRSYEQYF	TGCAGTGCTAGAGATGGGGTCATTAGCGGGAGATCCTACGAGCAGTACTTC
TRBV28	many	TRBJ1-5	NA	CASSLVRVGNQPQHF	TGTGCCAGCAGTTTGGTCCGGGTTGGCAATCAGCCCCAGCATTTT
TRBV28	many	TRBJ2-7	TRBD2	CASRTGGLNYEQYF	TGTGCCAGCAGAACGGGGGGATTAAACTACGAGCAGTACTTC
TRBV18	NA	TRBJ1-1	TRBD1	CASSYRGLDTEAFF	TGTGCCAGCTCTTACAGGGGGCTGGACACTGAAGCTTTCTTT
TRBV7-6	NA	TRBJ2-7	TRBD2	CASTLGGGSGNYEQYF	TGTGCCAGCACCCTAGGGGGGGGTAGCGGGAACTACGAGCAGTACTTC
TRBV24-1	many	TRBJ2-7	NA	CATSDSGTVYEQYF	TGTGCCACCAGTGATTCCGGGACGGTCTACGAGCAGTACTTC
TRBV7-8	NA	TRBJ1-5	NA	CASSSYRGNQPQHF	TGTGCCAGCAGCTCGTACAGGGGCAATCAGCCCCAGCATTTT
TRBV14	many	TRBJ2-2	NA	CASSQGQLTGELFF	TGTGCCAGCAGCCAAGGGCAGCTCACCGGGGAGCTGTTTTTT
TRBV12-3/TRBV12-4	once	TRBJ2-5	TRBD2	CASSSGAGGRETQYF	TGTGCCAGTTCCTCGGGAGCGGGGGGGCGGGAGACCCAGTACTTC
TRBV20-1	many	TRBJ2-1	TRBD2	CSALPVASGIGNEQFF	TGCAGTGCTCTTCCCGTAGCTAGCGGGATTGGCAATGAGCAGTTCTTC
TRBV11-1	few	TRBJ2-5	NA	CASSLTPPPWNQETQYF	TGTGCCAGCAGCTTAACCCCCCCCCCGTGGAACCAAGAGACCCAGTACTTC
TRBV13	few	TRBJ2-7	NA	CASSSPGEGGMAYEQYF	TGTGCCAGCAGCTCCCCCGGGGAGGGGGGTATGGCCTACGAGCAGTACTTC
TRBV6-5	NA	TRBJ1-2	NA	CASSYSNGARGGYTF	TGTGCCAGCAGTTACTCGAATGGGGCAAGGGGTGGCTACACCTTC
TRBV29-1	few	TRBJ1-2	NA	CSVFIPGVRGHAGYTF	TGCAGCGTTTTCATTCCCGGGGTGCGGGGGCATGCGGGCTACACCTTC
TRBV6-2/TRBV6-3	many	TRBJ2-7	NA	CASSYPRGGRGYEQYF	TGTGCCAGCAGTTACCCCCGAGGAGGCCGGGGCTACGAGCAGTACTTC
TRBV11-2	NA	TRBJ2-7	TRBD1	CASSSRTGPSEQYF	TGTGCCAGCAGCTCTCGGACAGGGCCGTCCGAGCAGTACTTC
TRBV4-2	NA	TRBJ2-7	NA	CASSQVSESGEQYF	TGTGCCAGCAGCCAAGTGTCGGAATCGGGTGAGCAGTACTTC
TRBV7-2	many	TRBJ2-7	TRBD1	CASTSSGTGWDEQYF	TGTGCCAGCACCTCCTCGGGGACAGGGTGGGACGAGCAGTACTTC
TRBV7-2	NA	TRBJ2-5	NA	CASSSRVTEGETQYF	TGTGCCAGCAGCTCCCGGGTCACGGAGGGGGAGACCCAGTACTTC
TRBV7-8	NA	TRBJ1-1	NA	CASSLGGQPNTEAFF	TGTGCCAGCAGCTTAGGTGGCCAGCCGAACACTGAAGCTTTCTTT
TRBV6-2/TRBV6-3	NA	TRBJ2-7	NA	CASSYYGMSSYEQYF	TGTGCCAGCAGTTACTACGGTATGAGCTCCTACGAGCAGTACTTC
TRBV28	many	TRBJ2-2	NA	CASSEQENTGELFF	TGTGCCAGTTCCGAACAGGAGAACACCGGGGAGCTGTTTTTT
TRBV15	NA	TRBJ2-7	NA	CATSRDRGGSYEQYF	TGTGCCACCAGCAGAGATAGGGGGGGATCCTACGAGCAGTACTTC
TRBV6-5	NA	TRBJ1-2	TRBD1	CASSYLGQGKVGGYTF	TGTGCCAGCAGTTACCTGGGACAGGGGAAGGTTGGTGGCTACACCTTC
TRBV11-2	many	TRBJ1-1	TRBD1	CASSLGGGFTEAFF	TGTGCCAGCAGCTTGGGAGGGGGCTTTACTGAAGCTTTCTTT
TRBV6-2/TRBV6-3	many	TRBJ1-2	NA	CASSDPWTSVGYTF	TGTGCCAGCAGCGATCCTTGGACAAGCGTTGGCTACACCTTC
TRBV7-3	many	TRBJ2-7	NA	CASSQTGHGTSYEQYF	TGTGCCAGCAGCCAAACGGGACACGGAACCTCCTACGAGCAGTACTTC
TRBV6-1	NA	TRBJ2-4	NA	CASSPGQERNIQYF	TGTGCCAGCAGCCCGGGTCAAGAACGAAACATTCAGTACTTC
TRBV12-3/TRBV12-4	NA	TRBJ1-1	NA	CASSLIGQKAFF	TGTGCCAGCAGTTTAATTGGGCAGAAAGCTTTCTTT
TRBV10-3	many	TRBJ1-2	TRBD1	CAITRGDRLDYGYTF	TGTGCCATCACTAGGGGGGACAGGCTGGACTATGGCTACACCTTC
TRBV19	many	TRBJ1-1	TRBD1	CASTERQGAAEAFF	TGTGCCAGTACCGAAAGACAGGGTGCGGCTGAAGCTTTCTTT
TRBV27	many	TRBJ2-2	TRBD2	CASSFLAGAGTGELFF	TGTGCCAGCAGTTTCTTAGCGGGAGCGGGCACCGGGGAGCTGTTTTTT
TRBV5-6	many	TRBJ2-5	TRBD2	CASSFFSSGRSETQYF	TGTGCCAGCAGCTTCTTCTCCAGCGGGAGATCTGAGACCCAGTACTTC